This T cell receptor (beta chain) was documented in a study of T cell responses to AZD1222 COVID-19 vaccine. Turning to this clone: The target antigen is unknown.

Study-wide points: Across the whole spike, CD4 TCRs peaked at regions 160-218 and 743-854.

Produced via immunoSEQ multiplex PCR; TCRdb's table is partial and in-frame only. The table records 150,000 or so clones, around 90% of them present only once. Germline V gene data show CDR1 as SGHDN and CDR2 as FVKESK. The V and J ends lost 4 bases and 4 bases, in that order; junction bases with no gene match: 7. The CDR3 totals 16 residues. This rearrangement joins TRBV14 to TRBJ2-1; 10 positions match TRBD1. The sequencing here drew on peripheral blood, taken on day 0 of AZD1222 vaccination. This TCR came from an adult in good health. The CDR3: CASSRRQGALYNEQFF. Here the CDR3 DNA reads TGTGCCAGCAGCCGAAGACAGGGGGCCTTATACAATGAGCAGTTCTTC.